Given below is one TCR beta chain in context. The antigen is not known. Naive CD8 cells were CD45RO-negative, positively selected for CCR7, excluding terminally differentiated effector memory CD45RA+ cells. The data were taken from a study of shared clonotypes between healthy human individuals. Study overall: Donors had three CD4 naive, three CD4 memory, two CD8 naive and one CD8 memory plate apiece. Study results and caveats: Generation of non-shared clonotypes was less probable than generation of clonotypes shared by all four donors. As a rule, naive subsets had a larger estimated richness than memory subsets.

Trimming removed 5 bases from V and 7 bases from J, with 20 bases in between. The CDR3 totals 16 residues. Per the germline V gene, CDR1 is SEHNR and CDR2 is FQNEAQ (reference sequence). Sequencing used immunoSEQ multiplex PCR; TCRdb keeps in-frame clones, though not all of them. The table records about 680,000 clones, 92% of them present only once. The sequenced sample consisted of naive CD8+ T cells sorted from blood. The sequence derives from a young man in good health. The V and J genes are TRBV7-9 and TRBJ2-2; D might be TRBD1 (5 bases). The CDR3: CASSPQTRVGGGELFF. The CDR3 nucleotides read TGTGCCAGCAGCCCCCAGACCAGGGTCGGCGGCGGGGAGCTGTTTTTT.